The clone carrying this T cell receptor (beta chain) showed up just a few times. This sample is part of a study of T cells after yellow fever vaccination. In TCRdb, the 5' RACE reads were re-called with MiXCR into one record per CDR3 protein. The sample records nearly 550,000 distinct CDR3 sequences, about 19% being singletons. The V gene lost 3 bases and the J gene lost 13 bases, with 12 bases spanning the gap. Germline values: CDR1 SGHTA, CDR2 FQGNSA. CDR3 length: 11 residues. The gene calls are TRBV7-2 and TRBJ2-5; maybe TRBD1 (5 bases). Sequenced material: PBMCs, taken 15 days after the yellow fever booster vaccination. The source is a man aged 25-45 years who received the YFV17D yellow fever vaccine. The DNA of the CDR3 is TGTGCCAGCAGCTTGGGGCCCCGCCCGTACTTC. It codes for CASSLGPRPYF.